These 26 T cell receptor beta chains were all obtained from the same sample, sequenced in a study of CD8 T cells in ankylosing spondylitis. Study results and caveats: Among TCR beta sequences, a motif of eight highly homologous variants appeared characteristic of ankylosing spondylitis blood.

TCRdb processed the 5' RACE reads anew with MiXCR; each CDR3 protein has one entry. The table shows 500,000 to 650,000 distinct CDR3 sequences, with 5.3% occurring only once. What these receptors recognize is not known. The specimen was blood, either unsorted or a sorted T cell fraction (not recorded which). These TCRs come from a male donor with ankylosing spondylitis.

DNA for the CDR3: TGCGCCAGCAGCCAAACAGGCCCAGATACGCAGTATTTT. Its translation: CASSQTGPDTQYF. The V and J genes are TRBV4-3 and TRBJ2-3; tentative D call: TRBD1 (5 bases). Germline V gene lookup returns CDR1 LGHNA and CDR2 YSLEER. There are 13 residues in the CDR3. Trimming took off 2 bases at V and 4 bases at J, with 7 bases between the two ends.

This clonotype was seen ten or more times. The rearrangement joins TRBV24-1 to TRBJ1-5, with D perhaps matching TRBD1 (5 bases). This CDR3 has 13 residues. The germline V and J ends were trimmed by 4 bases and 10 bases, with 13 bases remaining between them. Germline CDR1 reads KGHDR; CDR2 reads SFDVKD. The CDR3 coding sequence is TGTGCCACCAGTGAAGGGACTCCCGGTCCCCAGCATTTT. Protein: CATSEGTPGPQHF.

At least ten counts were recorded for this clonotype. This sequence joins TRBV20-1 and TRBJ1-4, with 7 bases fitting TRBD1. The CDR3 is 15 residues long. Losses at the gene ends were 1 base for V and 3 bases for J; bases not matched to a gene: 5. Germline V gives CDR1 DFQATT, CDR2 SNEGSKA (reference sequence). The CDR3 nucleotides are TGCAGTGCTAGAGGATTTGGGACAGCTAATGAAAAACTGTTTTTT. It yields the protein CSARGFGTANEKLFF.

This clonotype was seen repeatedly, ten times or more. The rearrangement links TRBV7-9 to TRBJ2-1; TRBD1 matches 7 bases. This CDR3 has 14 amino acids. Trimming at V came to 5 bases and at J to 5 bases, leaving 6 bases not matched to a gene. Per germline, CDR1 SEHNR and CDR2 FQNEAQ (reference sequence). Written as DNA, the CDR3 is TGTGCCAGCAGCCAGGACAGGTCTAACAATGAGCAGTTCTTC. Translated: CASSQDRSNNEQFF.

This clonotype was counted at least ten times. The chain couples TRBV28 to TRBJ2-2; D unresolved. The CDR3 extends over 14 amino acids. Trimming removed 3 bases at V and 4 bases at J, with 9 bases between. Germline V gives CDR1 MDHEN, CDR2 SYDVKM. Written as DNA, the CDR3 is TGTGCCAGCAGTTTTTTGTGGGTCACCGGGGAGCTGTTTTTT. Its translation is CASSFLWVTGELFF.

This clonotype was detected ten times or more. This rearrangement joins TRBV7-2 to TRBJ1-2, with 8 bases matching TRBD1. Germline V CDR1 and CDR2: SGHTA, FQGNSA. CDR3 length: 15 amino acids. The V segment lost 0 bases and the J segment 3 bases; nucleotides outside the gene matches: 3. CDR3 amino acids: CASSLAAGGHYGYTF. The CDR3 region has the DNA TGTGCCAGCAGCTTAGCGGCAGGGGGCCACTATGGCTACACCTTC.

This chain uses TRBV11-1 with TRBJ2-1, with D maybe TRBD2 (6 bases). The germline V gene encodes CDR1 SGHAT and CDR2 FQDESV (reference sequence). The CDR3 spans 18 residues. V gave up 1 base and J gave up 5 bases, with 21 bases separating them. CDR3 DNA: TGTGCCAGCAGCTTAGTTCCGGTTCGGCGGGGCAGGAACAATGAGCAGTTCTTC. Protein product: CASSLVPVRRGRNNEQFF.

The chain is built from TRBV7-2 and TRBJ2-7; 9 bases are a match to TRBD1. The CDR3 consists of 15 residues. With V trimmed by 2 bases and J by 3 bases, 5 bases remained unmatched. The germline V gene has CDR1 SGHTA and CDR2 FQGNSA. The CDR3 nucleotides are TGTGCCAGCAGCTTATCTGGACAGGGGATCTACGAGCAGTACTTC. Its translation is CASSLSGQGIYEQYF. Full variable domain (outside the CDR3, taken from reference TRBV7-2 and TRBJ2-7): GAGVSQSPSNKVTEKGKDVELRCDPISGHTALYWYRQSLGQGLEFLIYFQGNSAPDKSGLPSDRFSAERTGGSVSTLTIQRTQQEDSAVYLCASSLSGQGIYEQYFGPGTRLTVT.

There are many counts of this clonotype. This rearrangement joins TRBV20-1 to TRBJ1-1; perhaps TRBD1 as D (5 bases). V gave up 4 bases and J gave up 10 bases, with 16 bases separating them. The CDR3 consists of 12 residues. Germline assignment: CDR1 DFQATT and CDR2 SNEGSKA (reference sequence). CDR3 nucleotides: TGCAGTGCTAAAGGCCGGGTCCAGGGAGCTTTCTTT. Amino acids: CSAKGRVQGAFF.

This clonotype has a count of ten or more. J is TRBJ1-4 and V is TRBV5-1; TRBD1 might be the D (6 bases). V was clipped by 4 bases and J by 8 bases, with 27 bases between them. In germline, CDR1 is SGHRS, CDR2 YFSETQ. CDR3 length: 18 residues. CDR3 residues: CASSLTTRLTGPEEKLFF. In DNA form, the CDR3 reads TGCGCCAGCAGCCTCACGACCCGCCTGACAGGTCCGGAGGAAAAACTGTTTTTT.

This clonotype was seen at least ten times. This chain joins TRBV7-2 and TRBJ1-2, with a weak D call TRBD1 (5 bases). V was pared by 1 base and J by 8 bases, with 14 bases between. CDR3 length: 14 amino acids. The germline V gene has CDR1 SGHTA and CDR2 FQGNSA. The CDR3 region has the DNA TGTGCCAGCAGCTTAGATTGGAGGGCAGGGGGCTACACCTTC. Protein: CASSLDWRAGGYTF.

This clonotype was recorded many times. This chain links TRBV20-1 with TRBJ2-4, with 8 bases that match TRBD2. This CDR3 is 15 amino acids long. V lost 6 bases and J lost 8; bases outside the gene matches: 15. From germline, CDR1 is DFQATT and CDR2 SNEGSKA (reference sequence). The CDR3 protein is CSAQPLAGGEDIQYF. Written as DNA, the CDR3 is TGCAGTGCCCAACCTCTGGCGGGAGGCGAGGACATTCAGTACTTC.

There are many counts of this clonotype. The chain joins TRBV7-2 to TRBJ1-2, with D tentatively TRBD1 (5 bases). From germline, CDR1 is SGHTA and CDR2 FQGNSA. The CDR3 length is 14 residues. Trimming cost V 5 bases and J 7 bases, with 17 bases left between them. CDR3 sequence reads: CASSDTTRVSGYTF. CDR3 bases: TGTGCCAGCAGCGATACTACCAGGGTATCTGGCTACACCTTC.

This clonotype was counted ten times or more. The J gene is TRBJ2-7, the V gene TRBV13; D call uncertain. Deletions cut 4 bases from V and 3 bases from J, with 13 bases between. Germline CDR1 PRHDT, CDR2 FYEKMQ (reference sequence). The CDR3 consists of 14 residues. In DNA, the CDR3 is TGTGCCAGCAGCTCCACCGGGCCTCTCTACGAGCAGTACTTC. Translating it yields CASSSTGPLYEQYF.

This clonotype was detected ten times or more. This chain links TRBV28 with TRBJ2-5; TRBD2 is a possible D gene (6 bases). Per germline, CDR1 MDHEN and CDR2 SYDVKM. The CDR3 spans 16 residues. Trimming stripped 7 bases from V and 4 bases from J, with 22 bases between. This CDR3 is CASTELGGGKLETQYF. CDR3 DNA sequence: TGTGCCAGCACCGAGCTTGGAGGAGGGAAATTAGAGACCCAGTACTTC.

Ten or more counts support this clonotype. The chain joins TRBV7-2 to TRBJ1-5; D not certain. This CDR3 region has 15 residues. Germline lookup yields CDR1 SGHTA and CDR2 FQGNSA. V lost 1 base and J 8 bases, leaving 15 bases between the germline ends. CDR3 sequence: CASSLEVRRPEPQHF. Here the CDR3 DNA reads TGTGCCAGCAGCTTAGAGGTCCGGCGGCCTGAGCCCCAGCATTTT.

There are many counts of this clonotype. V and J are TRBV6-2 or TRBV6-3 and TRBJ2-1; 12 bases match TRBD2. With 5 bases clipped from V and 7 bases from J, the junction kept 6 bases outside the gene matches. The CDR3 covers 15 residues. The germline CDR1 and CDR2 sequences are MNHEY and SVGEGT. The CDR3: CASSGLAGGLNEQFF. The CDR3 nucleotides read TGTGCCAGCAGTGGCCTAGCGGGGGGGCTAAATGAGCAGTTCTTC.

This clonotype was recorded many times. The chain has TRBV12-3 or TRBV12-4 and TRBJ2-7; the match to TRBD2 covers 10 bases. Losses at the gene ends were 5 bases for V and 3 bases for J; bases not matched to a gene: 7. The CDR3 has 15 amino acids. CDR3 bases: TGTGCCAGCAGTCCCCGGACTAGCGGTAACTACGAGCAGTACTTC. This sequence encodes CASSPRTSGNYEQYF.

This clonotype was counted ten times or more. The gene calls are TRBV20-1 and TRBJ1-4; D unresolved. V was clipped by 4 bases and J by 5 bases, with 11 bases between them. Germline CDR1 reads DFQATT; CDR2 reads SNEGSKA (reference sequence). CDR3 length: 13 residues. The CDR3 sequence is CSANRGGNEKLFF. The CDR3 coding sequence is TGCAGTGCTAACCGAGGCGGGAATGAAAAACTGTTTTTT.

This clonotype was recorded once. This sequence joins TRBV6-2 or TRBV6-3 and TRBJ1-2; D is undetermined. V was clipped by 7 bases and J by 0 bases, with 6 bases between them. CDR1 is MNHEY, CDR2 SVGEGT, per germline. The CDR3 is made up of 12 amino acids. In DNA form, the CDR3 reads TGTGCCAGCATGGGTTCTAACTATGGCTACACCTTC. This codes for CASMGSNYGYTF.

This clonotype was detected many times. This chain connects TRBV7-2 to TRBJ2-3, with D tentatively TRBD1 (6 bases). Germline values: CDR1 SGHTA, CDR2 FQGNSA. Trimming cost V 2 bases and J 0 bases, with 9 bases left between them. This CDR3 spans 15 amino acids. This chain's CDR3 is CASSLTGKSTDTQYF. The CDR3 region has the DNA TGTGCCAGCAGCTTAACAGGGAAAAGCACAGATACGCAGTATTTT.

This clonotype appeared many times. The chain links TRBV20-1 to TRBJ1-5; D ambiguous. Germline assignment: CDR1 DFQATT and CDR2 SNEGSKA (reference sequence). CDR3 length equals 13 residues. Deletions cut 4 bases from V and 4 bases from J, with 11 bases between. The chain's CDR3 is CSANVDPNQPQHF. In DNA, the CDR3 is TGCAGTGCTAATGTCGACCCGAATCAGCCCCAGCATTTT.

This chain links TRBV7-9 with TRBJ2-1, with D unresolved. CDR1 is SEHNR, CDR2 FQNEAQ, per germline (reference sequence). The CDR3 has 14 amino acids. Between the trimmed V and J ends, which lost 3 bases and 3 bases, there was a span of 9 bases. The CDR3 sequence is CASSFLSDYNEQFF. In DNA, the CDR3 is TGTGCCAGCAGCTTCCTGTCAGACTACAATGAGCAGTTCTTC.

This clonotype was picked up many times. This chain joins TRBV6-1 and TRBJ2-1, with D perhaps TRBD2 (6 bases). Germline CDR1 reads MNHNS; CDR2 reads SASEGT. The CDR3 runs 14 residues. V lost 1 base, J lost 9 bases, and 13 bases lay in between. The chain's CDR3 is CASSEGLVGGEQFF. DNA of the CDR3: TGTGCCAGCAGTGAAGGGCTAGTCGGGGGTGAGCAGTTCTTC.

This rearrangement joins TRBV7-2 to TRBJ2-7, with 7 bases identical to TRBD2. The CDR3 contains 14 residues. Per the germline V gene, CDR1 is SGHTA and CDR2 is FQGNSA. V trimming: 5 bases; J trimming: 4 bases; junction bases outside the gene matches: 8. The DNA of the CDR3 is TGTGCCAGCAGCCCAGGGACTACCAATTACGAGCAGTACTTC. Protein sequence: CASSPGTTNYEQYF.

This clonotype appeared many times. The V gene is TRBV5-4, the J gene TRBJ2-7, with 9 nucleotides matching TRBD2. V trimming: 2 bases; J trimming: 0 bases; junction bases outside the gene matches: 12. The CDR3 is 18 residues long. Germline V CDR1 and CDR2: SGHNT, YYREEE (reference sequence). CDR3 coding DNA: TGTGCCAGCAGCTTTGGGCCCTCGACTAGCGGAAGCTCCTACGAGCAGTACTTC. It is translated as CASSFGPSTSGSSYEQYF. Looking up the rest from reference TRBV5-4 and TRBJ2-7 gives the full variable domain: ETGVTQSPTHLIKTRGQQVTLRCSSQSGHNTVSWYQQALGQGPQFIFQYYREEENGRGNFPPRFSGLQFPNYSSELNVNALELDDSALYLCASSFGPSTSGSSYEQYFGPGTRLTVT.